These 8 T cell receptor beta chains came from one sample sequenced in a study of follicular helper T cells after annual influenza vaccination. As for time point: 2014-2015 season, pre-vaccination. The repertoire was sequenced with immunoSEQ multiplex PCR; TCRdb's copy has only in-frame clones and lacks some. The sample lists under 9,500 clones; roughly 79% were seen once. The sequenced sample was CXCR5+ CD38- circulating T follicular helper cells from blood, obtained on the day of influenza vaccination. The subset was: circulating Tfh, non-naive CD4+CXCR5+PD-1+ (ICOS+CD38+ or ICOS-CD38-). The receptors were gathered from an adult who received the influenza vaccine.

The CDR3 protein is CASRRQAGYNEQFF. CDR3 coding DNA: TGTGCCAGCCGTCGACAGGCGGGCTACAATGAGCAGTTCTTC. This rearrangement joins TRBV7-9 to TRBJ2-1, with D perhaps matching TRBD1 (6 bases). The CDR3 is 14 residues long. The ends were cut back, 8 bases at V and 3 bases at J, with 14 bases in the middle. Germline V lookup: CDR1 SEHNR, CDR2 FQNEAQ (reference sequence).

This chain links TRBV4-3 with TRBJ2-3; D could derive from TRBD1 or TRBD2 (5 bases each). Germline V gene sequence: CDR1 LGHNA, CDR2 YSLEER. This CDR3 has 18 residues. Trimming took 0 bases from V and 0 from J, leaving 16 bases between them. The CDR3 protein is CASSQDPGQGDSTDTQYF. The CDR3 region has the DNA TGCGCCAGCAGCCAAGACCCAGGGCAGGGAGATAGCACAGATACGCAGTATTTT.

This clone occurred once. The chain couples TRBV6-1 to TRBJ2-3; 11 positions agree with TRBD1. The CDR3 contains 14 residues. Germline assignment: CDR1 MNHNS and CDR2 SASEGT. With 6 bases clipped from V and 4 bases from J, the junction kept 3 bases outside the gene matches. The CDR3 loop reads CASSGQGASDTQYF. CDR3 bases: TGTGCCAGCAGCGGACAGGGGGCTTCAGATACGCAGTATTTT.

CDR3 sequence: CASSPPEGFNYGYTF. CDR3 in DNA: TGTGCCAGCAGTCCACCCGAGGGCTTCAACTATGGCTACACCTTC. The rearrangement joins TRBV28 to TRBJ1-2, with D hard to call. V lost 5 bases to trimming and J lost 2 bases, with 15 bases between them. Germline CDR1 and CDR2: MDHEN and SYDVKM. This CDR3 is built from 15 residues.

This clone was counted only a few times. The chain uses TRBV19 and TRBJ2-7; 11 nucleotides line up with TRBD1. The CDR3 covers 15 residues. The V segment lost 4 bases and the J segment 2 bases; nucleotides outside the gene matches: 4. Per the germline V gene, CDR1 is LNHDA and CDR2 is SQIVND (reference sequence). CDR3 sequence: CASSRTGGETYEQYF. The CDR3 nucleotides are TGTGCCAGTAGTAGGACAGGGGGCGAAACCTACGAGCAGTACTTC. Filled out from reference TRBV19 and TRBJ2-7, the complete variable domain reads DGGITQSPKYLFRKEGQNVTLSCEQNLNHDAMYWYRQDPGQGLRLIYYSQIVNDFQKGDIAEGYSVSREKKESFPLTVTSAQKNPTAFYLCASSRTGGETYEQYFGPGTRLTVT.

This clone was observed once. This chain uses TRBV7-7 with TRBJ2-1; D unresolved. Germline V gives CDR1 SSHAT, CDR2 FNYEAQ (reference sequence). The length of the CDR3 is 13 residues. V was shortened by 10 bases and J by 0 bases, with 10 bases between the two germline ends. The DNA of the CDR3 is TGTGCCACTTCCAAAGGCTCCTACAATGAGCAGTTCTTC. It encodes CATSKGSYNEQFF.

This clone turned up a few times. This sequence joins TRBV4-2 and TRBJ1-1, with 9 bases that match TRBD1. Germline V gene lookup returns CDR1 LGHNA and CDR2 YNFKEQ. CDR3 length: 14 amino acids. Unmatched junction bases numbered 7, after V lost 0 bases and J lost 11 bases. CDR3 DNA: TGTGCCAGCAGCCAAGATGGGACAGGGCGGCAGGCTTTCTTT. Translated: CASSQDGTGRQAFF.

The V gene is TRBV5-6, the J gene TRBJ2-7; a weak D match, TRBD2 (5 bases). Deletions cut 0 bases from V and 7 bases from J, with 11 bases between. Germline V gene lookup returns CDR1 SGHDT and CDR2 YYEEEE. CDR3 length: 13 amino acids. The CDR3 sequence: CASSLGGVQEQYF. CDR3 sequence (DNA): TGTGCCAGCAGCTTGGGGGGAGTTCAAGAGCAGTACTTC.